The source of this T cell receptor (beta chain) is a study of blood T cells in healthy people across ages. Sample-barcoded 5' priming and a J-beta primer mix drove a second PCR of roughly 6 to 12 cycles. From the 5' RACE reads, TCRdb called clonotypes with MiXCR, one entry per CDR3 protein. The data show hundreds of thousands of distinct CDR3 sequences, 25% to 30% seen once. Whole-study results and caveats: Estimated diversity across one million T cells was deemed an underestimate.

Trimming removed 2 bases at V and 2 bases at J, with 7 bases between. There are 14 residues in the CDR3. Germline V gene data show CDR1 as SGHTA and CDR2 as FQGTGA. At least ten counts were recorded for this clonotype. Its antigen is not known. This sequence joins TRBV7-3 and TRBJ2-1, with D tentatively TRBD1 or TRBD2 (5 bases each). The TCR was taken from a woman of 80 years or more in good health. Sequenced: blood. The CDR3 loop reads CASSLGTAYNEQFF. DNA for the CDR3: TGTGCCAGCAGCTTAGGGACGGCCTACAATGAGCAGTTCTTC. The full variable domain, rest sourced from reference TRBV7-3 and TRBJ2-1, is GAGVSQTPSNKVTEKGKYVELRCDPISGHTALYWYRQSLGQGPEFLIYFQGTGAADDSGLPNDRFFAVRPEGSVSTLKIQRTERGDSAVYLCASSLGTAYNEQFFGPGTRLTVL.